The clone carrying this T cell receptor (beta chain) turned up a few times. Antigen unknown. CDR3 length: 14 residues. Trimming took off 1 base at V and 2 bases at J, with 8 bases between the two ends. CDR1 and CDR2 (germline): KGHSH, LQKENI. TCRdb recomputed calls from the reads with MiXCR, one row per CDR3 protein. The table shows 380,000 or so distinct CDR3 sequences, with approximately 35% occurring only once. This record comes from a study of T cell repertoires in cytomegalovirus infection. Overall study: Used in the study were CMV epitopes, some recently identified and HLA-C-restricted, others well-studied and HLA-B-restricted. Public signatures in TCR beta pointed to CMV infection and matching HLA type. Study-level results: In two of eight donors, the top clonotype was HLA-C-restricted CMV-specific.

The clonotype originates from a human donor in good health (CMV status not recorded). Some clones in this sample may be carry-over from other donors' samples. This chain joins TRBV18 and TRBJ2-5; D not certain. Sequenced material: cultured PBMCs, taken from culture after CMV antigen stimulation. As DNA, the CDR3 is TGTGCCAGCTCACCACGGAGTCTACAAGAGACCCAGTACTTC. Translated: CASSPRSLQETQYF.